The 11 T cell receptor beta chains listed next were all sequenced from one sample in a study of blood T cell repertoires in COVID-19. TCRdb's copy holds only in-frame clones and misses some; the assay was immunoSEQ multiplex PCR. The table records roughly 120,000 clones, more than 60% of them present only once. Material for sequencing was peripheral blood. Every receptor here comes from a man over 45 with acute or convalescent COVID-19.

The V gene is TRBV7-2, the J gene TRBJ2-7; TRBD2 matches at 12 bases. Germline V gives CDR1 SGHTA, CDR2 FQGNSA. This CDR3 spans 16 amino acids. The junction had 10 bases not matched to a gene; V was cut back by 5 bases and J by 5 bases. The CDR3 region has the DNA TGTGCCAGCAGCCCTCGACTAGCGGGAGTTATCAACGAGCAGTACTTC. Translated: CASSPRLAGVINEQYF.

The V gene is TRBV5-1, the J gene TRBJ1-2; 11 bases fit TRBD1. V dropped 2 bases and J dropped 7; count of bases not matched to a gene: 7. Germline CDR1 SGHRS, CDR2 YFSETQ. The length of the CDR3 is 15 residues. The CDR3 DNA reads as TGCGCCAGCAGCTTAACCGGGACAGGGGGTCTTGGCTACACCTTC. Protein sequence: CASSLTGTGGLGYTF.

The table lists this clone with a few counts. The chain couples TRBV3-1 (or the pseudogene TRBV3-2) to TRBJ2-1, with TRBD1 matching over 9 bases. J gave up 7 bases and V 3 bases, and 13 bases lay outside the gene matches. Germline values: CDR1 LGHDT, CDR2 YNNKEL (reference sequence). CDR3 length: 17 residues. CDR3 region: CASSHSRQGVFRNEQFF. DNA for the CDR3: TGTGCCAGCAGCCACTCCCGACAGGGGGTATTCAGGAATGAGCAGTTCTTC.

This chain links TRBV18 with TRBJ2-3; 7 bases align to TRBD1. The germline V gene encodes CDR1 KGHSH and CDR2 LQKENI. Losses at the gene ends were 0 bases for V and 2 bases for J; bases not matched to a gene: 11. This CDR3 region has 18 residues. CDR3 DNA sequence: TGTGCCAGCTCACCACCGATTCATACAGGGGTTCACACAGATACGCAGTATTTT. Translating gives CASSPPIHTGVHTDTQYF.

The genes are TRBV6-5 and TRBJ2-7, with D perhaps TRBD1 (6 bases). This CDR3 has 14 amino acids. Germline V lookup: CDR1 MNHEY, CDR2 SVGAGI. The V end was cut by 5 bases, the J end by 3 bases, with 14 bases between. This CDR3 reads CASSTQGLGYEQYF. CDR3 DNA sequence: TGTGCCAGCAGTACGCAGGGGTTGGGCTACGAGCAGTACTTC.

V usage is TRBV5-4 and J usage is TRBJ2-7; TRBD1 matches 11 bases. This CDR3 contains 14 residues. Germline CDR1 and CDR2: SGHNT and YYREEE (reference sequence). The V and J ends lost 3 bases and 2 bases, in that order; junction bases with no gene match: 1. The DNA for the CDR3 is TGTGCCAGCAGCTGGACAGGGGGCACCTACGAGCAGTACTTC. Encoded protein: CASSWTGGTYEQYF.

The chain joins TRBV28 to TRBJ2-5; D possibly corresponds to TRBD2 (5 bases). Trimming left V 2 bases short and J 7 bases short, with 11 bases between. The CDR3 loop spans 13 amino acids. CDR1 and CDR2 (germline): MDHEN, SYDVKM. CDR3 region: CASSLGRGSTQYF. CDR3 nucleotides: TGTGCCAGCAGTTTAGGAAGAGGGTCGACCCAGTACTTC.

The chain carries TRBV18 and TRBJ2-2; 8 bases line up with TRBD1. The CDR3 is made up of 16 amino acids. Germline CDR1 is KGHSH and CDR2 is LQKENI. The V segment lost 0 bases and the J segment 4 bases; nucleotides outside the gene matches: 4. In DNA, the CDR3 is TGTGCCAGCTCACCACCTCAGGGGGCCTTCACCGGGGAGCTGTTTTTT. This encodes CASSPPQGAFTGELFF.

The chain recombines TRBV12-5 with TRBJ1-1; 8 bases fit TRBD1. The CDR3 has 15 residues. The V and J ends lost 5 bases and 4 bases, in that order; junction bases with no gene match: 9. The germline V gene has CDR1 LGHNT and CDR2 FRNRAP. The CDR3 DNA reads TGTGCTAGTGGTCTGACAGGGGCCCTCGGCACTGAAGCTTTCTTT. Amino acids: CASGLTGALGTEAFF.

V and J are TRBV5-1 and TRBJ1-1; no clear D. This CDR3 has 14 amino acids. Trimming removed 5 bases at V and 1 base at J, with 12 bases between. CDR1 is SGHRS, CDR2 YFSETQ, per germline. CDR3 residues: CASRTSGPNTEAFF. The CDR3 DNA is TGCGCCAGCAGAACGTCAGGCCCGAACACTGAAGCTTTCTTT.

The chain has TRBV30 and TRBJ1-2; TRBD1 is a possible D gene (5 bases). Trimming shortened V by 0 bases and J by 4 bases, and 12 bases separated the two germline ends. Per the germline V gene, CDR1 is GTSNPN and CDR2 is SVGIG (reference sequence). This CDR3 has 14 residues. The CDR3 coding sequence is TGTGCCTGGAGTGTAAAGGGGTATAGCTATGGCTACACCTTC. Residues: CAWSVKGYSYGYTF.